A selection of T cell receptor beta chains follows, all from one sample in a study of cytomegalovirus exposure and HLA in healthy donors. Only in-frame clones appear in the TCRdb table, and some are missing; sequencing was by immunoSEQ multiplex PCR. Seen here are fewer than 120,000 clones, more than 75% observed once, and the top ten hold over 1.3%. The sequencing input was PBMCs. The origin of the receptors is a woman aged 30 to 39 in good health and CMV-seropositive. Each CDR3 is given with its conserved first and last residue. The D gene is left open where the match is weak. A clone size is listed for some rows: how often the clone was seen (once, few, many), or a class if it is expanded.

V,size,J,D,DNA,CDR3
TRBV6-6,-,TRBJ1-5,-,TGTGCCAGCAGCCCTACACAGGGCCCCCTCAATCAGCCCCAGCATTTT,CASSPTQGPLNQPQHF
TRBV12-5,-,TRBJ2-7,-,TGTGCTAGTGGTTTGGTGGGCTTACCCTACGAGCAGTACTTC,CASGLVGLPYEQYF
TRBV19,-,TRBJ1-1,TRBD1,TGTGCCAGTAGCAAACAGGGGGCTGCTGAAGCTTTCTTT,CASSKQGAAEAFF
TRBV9,few,TRBJ1-6,TRBD1,TGTGCCAGCAGCGCCCCGACAGGGTACACTCCTCATTCACCCCTCCACTTT,CASSAPTGYTPHSPLHF
TRBV12-2,few,TRBJ2-5,-,TGTGCAAGTCGCTATGACAGGGAAGGGGAGACCCAGTACTTC,CASRYDREGETQYF
TRBV11-2,-,TRBJ2-7,-,TGTGCCAGCAGCTTAGTCGTCACAGGGCCCTCCTACGAGCAGTACTTC,CASSLVVTGPSYEQYF
TRBV7-9,-,TRBJ1-5,-,TGTGCCAGCAGCTCCGGACTCGCTCAGCCCCAGCATTTT,CASSSGLAQPQHF
TRBV7-4,-,TRBJ1-2,-,TGTGCCAGCAGTTTTTACAGGTTTAACTATGGCTACACCTTC,CASSFYRFNYGYTF
TRBV9,-,TRBJ1-1,TRBD1,TGTGCCAGCAGCGCCCCCGGGACAGGATTGAACACTGAAGCTTTCTTT,CASSAPGTGLNTEAFF
TRBV7-3,-,TRBJ1-4,-,TGTGCCAGCAGCCCCGACCCCGAAGCCAGCGCGATCTGGGCTAATGAAAAACTGTTTTTT,CASSPDPEASAIWANEKLFF
TRBV4-3,-,TRBJ1-1,TRBD1,TGCGCCAGCAGCCAAGATCCAGGGGGCCCCGCTGAAGCTTTCTTT,CASSQDPGGPAEAFF
TRBV9,-,TRBJ2-3,-,TGTGCCAGCAGCGAGGGGAGCACAGATACGCAGTATTTT,CASSEGSTDTQYF
TRBV28,-,TRBJ2-1,-,TGTGCCAGCAGTTACGCGGGGAGCTCCTACAATGAGCAGTTCTTC,CASSYAGSSYNEQFF
TRBV6-6,once,TRBJ1-1,-,TGTGCCAGCAGTTACCAACTTAGAGTCGCTGAAGCTTTCTTT,CASSYQLRVAEAFF
TRBV9,-,TRBJ1-4,-,TGTGCCAGCAGCGTAGTGGCAGCTTCGGAGGAACTGTTTTTT,CASSVVAASEELFF
TRBV7-2,once,TRBJ2-1,TRBD1,TGTGCCAGCAGAGCAACCGGGACAGGGAATGAGCAGTTCTTC,CASRATGTGNEQFF
TRBV20-1,once,TRBJ1-4,-,TGCAGTGCTGACGCAGGGAGGTCACTGTTTTTT,CSADAGRSLFF
TRBV6-5,-,TRBJ2-2,-,TGTGCCAGCAGTTCATCAGGTTCACACGGGGAGCTGTTTTTT,CASSSSGSHGELFF
TRBV27,-,TRBJ2-1,-,TGTGCCAGCAGCGACAGAGAATACAATGAGCAGTTCTTC,CASSDREYNEQFF
TRBV14,-,TRBJ1-2,-,TGTGCCAGCAGCCAAGAGAGTGTGAGCTACACCTTC,CASSQESVSYTF
TRBV14,-,TRBJ2-3,-,TGTGCCAGCAGCCTCCCGGGAGTCACAGATACGCAGTATTTT,CASSLPGVTDTQYF
TRBV30,-,TRBJ2-7,-,TGTGCCTGGAGTGTGGCGGGTCCGTACGAGCAGTACTTC,CAWSVAGPYEQYF
TRBV10-3,-,TRBJ2-2,TRBD1,TGTGCCATCAGGGGGAACAGGGGGCGCGAGAACACCGGGGAGCTGTTTTTT,CAIRGNRGRENTGELFF
TRBV18,-,TRBJ2-1,TRBD1,TGTGCCAGCTCACCACCGGGACAGGGTGTCAATGAGCAGTTCTTC,CASSPPGQGVNEQFF
TRBV30,-,TRBJ1-1,-,TGTGCCTGGATCGACGGGGTAGTGAACACTGAAGCTTTCTTT,CAWIDGVVNTEAFF
TRBV19,-,TRBJ1-1,-,TGTGCCAGTAGTATCGGGGGAAGGGGAAGGAACACTGAAGCTTTCTTT,CASSIGGRGRNTEAFF
TRBV7-2,-,TRBJ1-5,-,TGTGCCAGCAGCTTAGAGGGGGGGGATCAGCCCCAGCATTTT,CASSLEGGDQPQHF
TRBV7-2,few,TRBJ1-5,-,TGTGCCAGCAGCTTAGCGAGGGATCAGCCCCAGCATTTT,CASSLARDQPQHF
TRBV21-1,-,TRBJ2-1,-,TGTGCCAGCAGCACCGGGGGAGGTTATTACAATGAGCAGTTCTTC,CASSTGGGYYNEQFF
TRBV7-2,-,TRBJ2-3,-,TGTGCCAGCAGCTTAGCTAGCGGTTACACAGATACGCAGTATTTT,CASSLASGYTDTQYF
TRBV7-8,once,TRBJ1-3,TRBD1,TGTGCCAGCAGCTTAATGACAGGGGTAAACACCATATATTTT,CASSLMTGVNTIYF
TRBV13,-,TRBJ2-3,TRBD2,TGTGCCTCGGGGGGGGGCCCCACAGATACGCAGTATTTT,CASGGGPTDTQYF
TRBV4-2,many,TRBJ2-5,TRBD2,TGTGCCAGCAGCCAAGGACTAGCGCAAGAGACCCAGTACTTC,CASSQGLAQETQYF
TRBV4-1,-,TRBJ1-1,-,TGCGCCAGCAGCCAAAGCGGGACACCGGCCCAAGCTTTCTTT,CASSQSGTPAQAFF
TRBV10-3,few,TRBJ2-1,TRBD2,TGTGCCATCAGTTTAGCCCGGGAGGGCAATGAGCAGTTCTTC,CAISLAREGNEQFF
TRBV5-4,once,TRBJ2-1,TRBD2,TGTGCCAGCAGCTCAGACCCTTTAGCGGGAAGGTACAATGAGCAGTTCTTC,CASSSDPLAGRYNEQFF
TRBV7-2,once,TRBJ1-4,TRBD1,TGTGCCAGCAGCTTAAGGGGGCGCGCCGCTAATGAAAAACTGTTTTTT,CASSLRGRAANEKLFF
TRBV2,-,TRBJ2-5,TRBD1,TGTGCCAGCAGACTGACAGGGGTGACCCCACAAGAGACCCAGTACTTC,CASRLTGVTPQETQYF
TRBV30,-,TRBJ1-5,-,TGTGCCTGGAGCTTAGGAGGGGATCAGCCCCAGCATTTT,CAWSLGGDQPQHF
TRBV5-4,-,TRBJ2-2,TRBD1,TGTGCCAGCAGCGCGTTTGTCGGGACAGAGGACACCGGGGAGCTGTTTTTT,CASSAFVGTEDTGELFF
TRBV30,-,TRBJ2-1,TRBD2,TGTGCCTGGAGCCCGGGGGGGAACAATGAGCAGTTCTTC,CAWSPGGNNEQFF
TRBV19,-,TRBJ2-1,TRBD2,TGTGCCAGTAGCCCTCTGAGCGGGAGCGGTAACAATGAGCAGTTCTTC,CASSPLSGSGNNEQFF
TRBV5-1,few,TRBJ2-1,TRBD1,TGCGCCAGCCAATTCGACGGGACAGGGTTTCACAATGAGCAGTTCTTC,CASQFDGTGFHNEQFF
TRBV7-3,-,TRBJ2-5,-,TGTGCCAGCAGCTCTGGACAGAAGGGGACCCAGTACTTC,CASSSGQKGTQYF
TRBV4-3,-,TRBJ2-7,TRBD1,TGCGCCAGCAGCACCCGACAGGGGGAAATTTCTGGCGAGCAGTACTTC,CASSTRQGEISGEQYF
TRBV27,-,TRBJ2-2,TRBD2,TGTGCCAGCAGCCGGGACTACCTATACACCGGGGAGCTGTTTTTT,CASSRDYLYTGELFF
TRBV30,-,TRBJ1-2,TRBD1,TGTGCCAGGGACAGGGGTTCATATGGCTACACCTTC,CARDRGSYGYTF
TRBV5-1,-,TRBJ1-2,-,TGCGCCAGCAGCTTGGCAGGGGCTGGAAGCTATGGCTACACCTTC,CASSLAGAGSYGYTF
TRBV6-1,-,TRBJ1-4,-,TGTGCCAGCAGTGAAGCAGGGGGGGGGTTTGAAAAACTGTTTTTT,CASSEAGGGFEKLFF
TRBV15,-,TRBJ2-5,-,TGTGCCACCAGCAGCAGCCGGGGGGAGACCCAGTACTTC,CATSSSRGETQYF
TRBV5-1,-,TRBJ1-6,TRBD1,TGCGCCAGCAGCATTAGGACAGGGTCACCCCTCCACTTT,CASSIRTGSPLHF
TRBV15,-,TRBJ2-1,-,TGTGCCACCAGCAGAGATCGGCTAGACAATGAGCAGTTCTTC,CATSRDRLDNEQFF
TRBV7-3,few,TRBJ1-2,TRBD1,TGTGCCAGCACCCCAGGGGGCGCGATCAACTATGGCTACACCTTC,CASTPGGAINYGYTF